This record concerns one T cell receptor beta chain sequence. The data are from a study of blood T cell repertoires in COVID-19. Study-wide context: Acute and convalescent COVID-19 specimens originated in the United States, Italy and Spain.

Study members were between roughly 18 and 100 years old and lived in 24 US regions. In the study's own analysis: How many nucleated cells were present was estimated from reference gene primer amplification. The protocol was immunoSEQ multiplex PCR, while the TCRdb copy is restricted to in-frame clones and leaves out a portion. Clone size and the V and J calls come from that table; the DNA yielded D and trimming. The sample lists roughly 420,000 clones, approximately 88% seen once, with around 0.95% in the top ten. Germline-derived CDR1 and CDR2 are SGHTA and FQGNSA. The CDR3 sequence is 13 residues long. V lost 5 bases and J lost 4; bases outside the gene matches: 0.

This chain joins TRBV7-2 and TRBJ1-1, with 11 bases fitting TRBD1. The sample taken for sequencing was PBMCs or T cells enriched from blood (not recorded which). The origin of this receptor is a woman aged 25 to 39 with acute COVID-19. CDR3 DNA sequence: TGTGCCAGCAGCGGACAGGGGGCCACTGAAGCTTTCTTT. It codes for CASSGQGATEAFF.